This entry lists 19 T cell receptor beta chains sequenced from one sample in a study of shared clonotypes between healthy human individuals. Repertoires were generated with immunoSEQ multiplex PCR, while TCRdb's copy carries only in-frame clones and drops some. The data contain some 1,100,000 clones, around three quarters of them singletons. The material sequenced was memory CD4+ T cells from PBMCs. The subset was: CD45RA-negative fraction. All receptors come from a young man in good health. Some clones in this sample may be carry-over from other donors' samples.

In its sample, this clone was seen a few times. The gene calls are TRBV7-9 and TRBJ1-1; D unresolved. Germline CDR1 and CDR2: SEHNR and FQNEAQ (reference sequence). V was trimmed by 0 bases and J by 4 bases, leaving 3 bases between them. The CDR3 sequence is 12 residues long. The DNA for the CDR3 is TGTGCCAGCAGCTTAGCGTCCACTGAAGCTTTCTTT. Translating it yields CASSLASTEAFF.

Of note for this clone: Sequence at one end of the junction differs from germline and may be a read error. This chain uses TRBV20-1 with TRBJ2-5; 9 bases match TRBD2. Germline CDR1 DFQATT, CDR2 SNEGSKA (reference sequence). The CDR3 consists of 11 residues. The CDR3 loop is CSASRREGPHF. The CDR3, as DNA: TGCAGTGCTAGTCGGCGGGAGGGCCCCCACTTC.

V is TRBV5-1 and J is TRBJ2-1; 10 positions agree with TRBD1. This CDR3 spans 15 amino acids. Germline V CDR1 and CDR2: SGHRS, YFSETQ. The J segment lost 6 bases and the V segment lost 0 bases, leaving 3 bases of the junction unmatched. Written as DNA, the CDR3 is TGCGCCAGCAGCTTGGCCGGGACAGGGGTCAATGAGCAGTTCTTC. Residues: CASSLAGTGVNEQFF.

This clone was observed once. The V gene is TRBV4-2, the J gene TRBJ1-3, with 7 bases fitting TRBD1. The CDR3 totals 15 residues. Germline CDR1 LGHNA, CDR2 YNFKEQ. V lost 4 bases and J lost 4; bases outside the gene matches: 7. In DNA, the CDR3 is TGTGCCAGCAGCCTAGCCGGGACAGAAGGAAACACCATATATTTT. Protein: CASSLAGTEGNTIYF.

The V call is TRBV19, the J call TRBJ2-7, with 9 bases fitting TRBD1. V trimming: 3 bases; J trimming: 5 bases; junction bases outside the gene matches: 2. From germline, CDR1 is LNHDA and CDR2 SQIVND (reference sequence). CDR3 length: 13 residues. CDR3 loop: CASSIDRGNEQYF. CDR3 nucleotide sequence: TGTGCCAGTAGTATCGACAGGGGGAACGAGCAGTACTTC.

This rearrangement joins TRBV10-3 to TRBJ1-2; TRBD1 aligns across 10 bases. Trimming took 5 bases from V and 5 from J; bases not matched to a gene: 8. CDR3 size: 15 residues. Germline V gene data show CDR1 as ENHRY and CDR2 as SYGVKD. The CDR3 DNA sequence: TGTGCCATCAGTCCCGGGACAGGGGTGAAGTATGGCTACACCTTC. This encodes CAISPGTGVKYGYTF.

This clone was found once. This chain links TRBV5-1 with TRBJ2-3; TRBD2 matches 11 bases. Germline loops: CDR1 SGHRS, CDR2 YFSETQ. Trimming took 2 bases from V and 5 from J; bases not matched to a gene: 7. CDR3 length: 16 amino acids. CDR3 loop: CASSFLAGGWIDTQYF. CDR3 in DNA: TGCGCCAGCAGCTTCTTAGCGGGAGGGTGGATAGATACGCAGTATTTT.

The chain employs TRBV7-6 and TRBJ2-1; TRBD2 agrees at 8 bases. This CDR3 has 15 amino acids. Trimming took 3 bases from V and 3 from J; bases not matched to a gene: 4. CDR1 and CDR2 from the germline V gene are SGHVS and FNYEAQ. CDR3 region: CASSFPGTSYNEQFF. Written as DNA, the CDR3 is TGTGCCAGCAGCTTCCCCGGGACTAGCTACAATGAGCAGTTCTTC.

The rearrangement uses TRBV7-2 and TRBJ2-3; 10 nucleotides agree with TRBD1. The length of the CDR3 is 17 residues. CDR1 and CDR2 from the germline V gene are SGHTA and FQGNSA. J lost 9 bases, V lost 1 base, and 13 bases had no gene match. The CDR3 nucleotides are TGTGCCAGCAGCTTAGGGGAGACAGGGGGCAGGGGAAGAACGCAGTATTTT. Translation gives CASSLGETGGRGRTQYF.

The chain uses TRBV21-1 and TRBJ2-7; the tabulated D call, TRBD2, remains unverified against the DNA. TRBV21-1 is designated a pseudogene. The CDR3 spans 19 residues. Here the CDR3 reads CASSEAWPIPGLSSYEQYF. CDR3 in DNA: TGTGCCAGCAGCGAAGCTTGGCCGATACCGGGACTGAGCTCCTACGAGCAGTACTTC.

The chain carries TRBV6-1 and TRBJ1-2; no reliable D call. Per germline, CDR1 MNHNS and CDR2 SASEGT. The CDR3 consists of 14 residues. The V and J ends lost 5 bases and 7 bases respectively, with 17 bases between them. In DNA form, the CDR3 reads TGTGCCAGCAGTCCACCGAGTGCGTACGGTGGCTACACCTTC. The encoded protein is CASSPPSAYGGYTF.

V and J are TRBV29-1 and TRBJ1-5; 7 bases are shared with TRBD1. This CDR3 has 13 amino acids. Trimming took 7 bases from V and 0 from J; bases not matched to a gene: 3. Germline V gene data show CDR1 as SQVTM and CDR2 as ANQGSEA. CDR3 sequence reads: CSARDSSNQPQHF. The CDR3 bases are TGCAGCGCCCGGGACAGTAGCAATCAGCCCCAGCATTTT.

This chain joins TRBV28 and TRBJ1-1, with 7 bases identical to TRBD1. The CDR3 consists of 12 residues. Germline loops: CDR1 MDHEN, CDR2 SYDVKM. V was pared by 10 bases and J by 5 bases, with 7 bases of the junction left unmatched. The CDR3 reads CATTGRRTEAFF. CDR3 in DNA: TGTGCCACGACAGGGCGAAGGACTGAAGCTTTCTTT.

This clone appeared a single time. DNA for the CDR3: TGCGCCAGCAGCTTGCAACCGGCTAATGAAAAACTGTTTTTT. Translating gives CASSLQPANEKLFF. The chain is built from TRBV5-1 and TRBJ1-4, with D unclear. The germline V gene has CDR1 SGHRS and CDR2 YFSETQ. Trimming took 1 base from V and 3 from J, leaving 7 bases between them. The CDR3 runs to 14 residues.

The CDR3 region is CASSLEVGGYTF. CDR3 coding DNA: TGTGCCAGCAGCTTAGAGGTGGGGGGCTACACCTTC. J is TRBJ1-2 and V is TRBV7-2; D is uncertain. Trimming removed 1 base at V and 8 bases at J, with 8 bases between. CDR3 length: 12 amino acids. Germline CDR1 SGHTA, CDR2 FQGNSA.

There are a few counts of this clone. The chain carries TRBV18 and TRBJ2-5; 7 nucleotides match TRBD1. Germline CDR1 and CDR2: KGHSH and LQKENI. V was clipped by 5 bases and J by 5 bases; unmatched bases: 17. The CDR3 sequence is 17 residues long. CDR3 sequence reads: CASSSSLDRVGKETQYF. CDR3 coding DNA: TGTGCCAGCTCATCCTCTTTAGACAGGGTGGGGAAGGAGACCCAGTACTTC.

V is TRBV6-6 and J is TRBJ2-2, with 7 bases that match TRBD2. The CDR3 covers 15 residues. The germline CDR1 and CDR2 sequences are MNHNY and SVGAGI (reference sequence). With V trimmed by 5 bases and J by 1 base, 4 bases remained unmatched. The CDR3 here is CASSRVAGNTGELFF. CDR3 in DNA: TGTGCCAGCAGTAGGGTAGCGGGGAACACCGGGGAGCTGTTTTTT.

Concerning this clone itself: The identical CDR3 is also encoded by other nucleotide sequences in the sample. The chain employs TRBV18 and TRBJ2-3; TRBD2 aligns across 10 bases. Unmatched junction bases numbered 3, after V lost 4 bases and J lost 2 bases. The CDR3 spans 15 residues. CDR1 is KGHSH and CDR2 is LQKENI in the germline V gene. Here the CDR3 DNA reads TGTGCCAGCTCACTAGCGGGAGGTTACACAGATACGCAGTATTTT. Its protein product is CASSLAGGYTDTQYF.

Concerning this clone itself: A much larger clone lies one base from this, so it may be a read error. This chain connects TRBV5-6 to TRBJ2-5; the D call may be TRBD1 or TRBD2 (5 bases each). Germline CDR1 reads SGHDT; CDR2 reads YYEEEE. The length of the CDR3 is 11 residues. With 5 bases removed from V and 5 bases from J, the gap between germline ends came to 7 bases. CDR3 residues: CASSWGETQYF. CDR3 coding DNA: TGTGCCAGCAGTTGGGGGGAGACCCAGTACTTC.